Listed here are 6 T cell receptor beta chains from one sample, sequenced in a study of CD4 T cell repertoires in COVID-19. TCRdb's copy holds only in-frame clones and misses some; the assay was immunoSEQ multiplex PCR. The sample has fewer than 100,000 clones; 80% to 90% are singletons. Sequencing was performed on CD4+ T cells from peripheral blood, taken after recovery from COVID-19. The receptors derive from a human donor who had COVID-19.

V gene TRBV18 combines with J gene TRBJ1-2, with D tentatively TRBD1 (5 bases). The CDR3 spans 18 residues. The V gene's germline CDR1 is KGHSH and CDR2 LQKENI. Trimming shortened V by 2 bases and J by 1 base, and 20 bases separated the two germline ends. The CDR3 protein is CASSPSSPGTQINYGYTF. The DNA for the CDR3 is TGTGCCAGCTCACCATCCTCCCCCGGGACTCAAATTAACTATGGCTACACCTTC.

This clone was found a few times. The DNA for the CDR3 is TGTGCCAGCAGTGAGGGGTACAGGGTTAACTATGGCTACACCTTC. Its translation: CASSEGYRVNYGYTF. The chain joins TRBV2 to TRBJ1-2; weak D call: TRBD1 (6 bases). This CDR3 contains 15 residues. From germline, CDR1 is SNHLY and CDR2 FYNNEI. The ends were cut back, 3 bases at V and 1 base at J, with 12 bases in the middle. Drawing the rest from reference TRBV2 and TRBJ1-2, the complete variable domain is EPEVTQTPSHQVTQMGQEVILRCVPISNHLYFYWYRQILGQKVEFLVSFYNNEISEKSEIFDDQFSVERPDGSNFTLKIRSTKLEDSAMYFCASSEGYRVNYGYTFGSGTRLTVV.

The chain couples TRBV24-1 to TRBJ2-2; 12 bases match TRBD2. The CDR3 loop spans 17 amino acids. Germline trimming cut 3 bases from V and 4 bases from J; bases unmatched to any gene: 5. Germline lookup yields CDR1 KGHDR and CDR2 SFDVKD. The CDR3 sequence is CATSDARTSGVTGELFF. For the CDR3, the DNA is TGTGCCACCAGTGATGCCAGGACTAGCGGGGTCACCGGGGAGCTGTTTTTT.

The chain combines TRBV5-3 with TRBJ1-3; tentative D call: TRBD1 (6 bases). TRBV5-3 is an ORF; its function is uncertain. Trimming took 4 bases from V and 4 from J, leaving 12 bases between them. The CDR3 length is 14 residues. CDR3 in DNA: TGTGCCAGAAGCCGCGGGGGCCGGGGAAACACCATATATTTT. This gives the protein CARSRGGRGNTIYF.

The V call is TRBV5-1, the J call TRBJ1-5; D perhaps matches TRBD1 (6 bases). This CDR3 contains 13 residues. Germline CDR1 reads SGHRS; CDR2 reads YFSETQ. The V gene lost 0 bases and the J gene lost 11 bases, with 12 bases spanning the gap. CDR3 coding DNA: TGCGCCAGCAGCTTGGTGAGGGGGGGAGCCCAGCATTTT. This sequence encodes CASSLVRGGAQHF.

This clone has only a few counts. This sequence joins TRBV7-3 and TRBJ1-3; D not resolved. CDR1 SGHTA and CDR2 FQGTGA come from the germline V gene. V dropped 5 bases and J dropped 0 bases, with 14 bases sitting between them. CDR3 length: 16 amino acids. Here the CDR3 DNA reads TGTGCCAGCAGCCTAAGTGGCCCACTCTCTGGAAACACCATATATTTT. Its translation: CASSLSGPLSGNTIYF. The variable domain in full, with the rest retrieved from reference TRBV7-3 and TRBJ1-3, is GAGVSQTPSNKVTEKGKYVELRCDPISGHTALYWYRQSLGQGPEFLIYFQGTGAADDSGLPNDRFFAVRPEGSVSTLKIQRTERGDSAVYLCASSLSGPLSGNTIYFGEGSWLTVV.